This is a list of T cell receptor beta chains from one sample in a study of T cells in Graves' hyperthyroidism and ophthalmopathy. TCRdb recomputed calls from the multiplex PCR reads with MiXCR, one row per CDR3 protein. The repertoire consists of approximately 600,000 distinct CDR3 sequences, with roughly 20% occurring once and the leading ten covering 34%. Sequencing was performed on blood. The source is a man in his thirties or forties with Graves' ophthalmopathy. Each CDR3 is given with its conserved first and last residue. A D gene is named only where the DNA matches it firmly. Clone size, where shown, is once, few, many, or a class for clones that have expanded.

clone size,D gene,V gene,J gene,CDR3 protein,CDR3 DNA
many,NA,TRBV28,TRBJ1-1,CASKGRRGDTEAFF,TGTGCCAGCAAAGGCAGGCGAGGGGACACTGAAGCTTTCTTT
NA,NA,TRBV9,TRBJ2-1,CASSVDILPGGEQFF,TGTGCCAGCAGCGTAGACATCCTCCCCGGGGGTGAGCAGTTCTTC
NA,TRBD2,TRBV20-1,TRBJ2-5,CSARMTSGRLPGWTQYF,TGCAGTGCTAGAATGACTAGCGGGAGACTCCCAGGTTGGACCCAGTACTTC
many,TRBD1,TRBV11-1,TRBJ1-2,CASSLAGGGRGYTF,TGTGCCAGCAGCTTAGCTGGAGGGGGCCGCGGCTACACCTTC
NA,TRBD1,TRBV18,TRBJ2-7,CASSPVRDREASEQYF,TGTGCCAGCTCACCAGTTAGGGACAGGGAGGCCTCCGAGCAGTACTTC
few,TRBD1,TRBV2,TRBJ2-7,CASGLTGDEQYF,TGTGCCAGCGGCTTGACAGGGGACGAGCAGTACTTC
NA,NA,TRBV30,TRBJ2-5,CAWSVRWEPQETQYF,TGTGCCTGGAGTGTGAGGTGGGAACCCCAAGAGACCCAGTACTTC
few,NA,TRBV11-3,TRBJ2-5,CASSSPGDQETQYF,TGTGCCAGCAGCTCTCCCGGCGACCAAGAGACCCAGTACTTC
few,TRBD2,TRBV2,TRBJ2-5,CASSELGRELSETQYF,TGTGCCAGCAGTGAATTAGGGCGGGAGTTATCAGAGACCCAGTACTTC
NA,TRBD1,TRBV6-2/TRBV6-3,TRBJ1-1,CASSTQRRDRAVEDTEAFF,TGTGCCAGCAGTACACAGCGCCGGGACAGGGCGGTCGAGGACACTGAAGCTTTCTTT
few,TRBD1,TRBV6-6,TRBJ2-6,CASSYAYGQGAGGANVLTF,TGTGCCAGCAGTTACGCCTACGGACAGGGGGCTGGGGGGGCCAACGTCCTGACTTTC
many,NA,TRBV3-1,TRBJ2-5,CASSQDTAVSQTQYF,TGTGCCAGCAGCCAAGATACGGCAGTCAGTCAGACCCAGTACTTC
many,TRBD2,TRBV7-9,TRBJ2-4,CASRARGGDIQYF,TGTGCCAGCAGGGCGCGGGGGGGGGACATTCAGTACTTC
many,NA,TRBV2,TRBJ1-1,CASSGGGGIKNTEAFF,TGTGCCAGCAGTGGGGGAGGGGGAATTAAGAACACTGAAGCTTTCTTT
NA,TRBD1,TRBV5-1,TRBJ2-3,CASSLRGPYTDTQYF,TGCGCCAGCAGCTTGAGGGGGCCTTACACAGATACGCAGTATTTT
few,NA,TRBV5-1,TRBJ1-1,CASSLEGVGRVGTEAFF,TGCGCCAGCAGCTTGGAGGGTGTGGGCAGGGTGGGCACTGAAGCTTTCTTT
many,NA,TRBV7-9,TRBJ2-3,CASSFPLTSPGTDTQYF,TGTGCCAGCAGCTTCCCCCTTACTTCACCCGGCACAGATACGCAGTATTTT
NA,NA,TRBV24-1,TRBJ2-6,CATSDLWGSSGANVLTF,TGTGCCACCAGTGATTTGTGGGGGAGCTCTGGGGCCAACGTCCTGACTTTC
once,NA,TRBV6-2/TRBV6-3,TRBJ2-5,CASSYSGSAAETQYF,TGTGCCAGCAGTTACTCCGGGAGCGCCGCCGAGACCCAGTACTTC
NA,TRBD1,TRBV6-2/TRBV6-3,TRBJ1-6,CASSESTGNSYNSPLHF,TGTGCCAGCAGTGAATCGACAGGGAACTCCTATAATTCACCCCTCCACTTT
few,TRBD1,TRBV5-1,TRBJ2-5,CASSWGTGMETQYF,TGCGCCAGCAGCTGGGGGACAGGGATGGAGACCCAGTACTTC
NA,NA,TRBV6-2/TRBV6-3,TRBJ2-1,CASTNGTHSEQFF,TGTGCCAGCACCAACGGGACTCACAGTGAGCAGTTCTTC
NA,TRBD2,TRBV5-1,TRBJ2-3,CASSLGLAGLNRGRHTQYF,TGCGCCAGCAGCTTGGGACTAGCGGGACTCAATCGGGGGCGGCATACGCAGTATTTT
many,TRBD1,TRBV3-1,TRBJ2-5,CASSQVRGQETQYF,TGTGCCAGCAGCCAAGTCAGGGGGCAAGAGACCCAGTACTTC
NA,NA,TRBV5-6,TRBJ2-6,CASSTGFSGANVLTF,TGTGCCAGCAGCACAGGGTTCTCTGGGGCCAACGTCCTGACTTTC
many,NA,TRBV13,TRBJ1-2,CASSPQTQLWSVGYTF,TGTGCCAGCAGCCCGCAGACACAACTATGGAGTGTAGGCTACACCTTC
few,TRBD2,TRBV9,TRBJ2-2,CASSDSGRAPNTGELFF,TGTGCCAGCAGCGACAGCGGGAGGGCCCCGAACACCGGGGAGCTGTTTTTT
NA,TRBD1,TRBV18,TRBJ2-7,CASSPYTGGLSNEQYF,TGTGCCAGCTCACCTTATACAGGGGGCTTATCGAACGAGCAGTACTTC
few,NA,TRBV20-1,TRBJ2-5,CSAPFPIQETQYF,TGCAGTGCCCCCTTCCCCATTCAAGAGACCCAGTACTTC
many,NA,TRBV3-1,TRBJ2-1,CASSQARRAGGQFF,TGTGCCAGCAGCCAGGCCCGTCGGGCAGGAGGGCAGTTCTTC
NA,NA,TRBV28,TRBJ2-4,CASSPGQGKAKNIQYF,TGTGCCAGCAGCCCGGGGCAGGGGAAGGCCAAAAACATTCAGTACTTC
few,TRBD1,TRBV4-3,TRBJ1-5,CASSPMWPPLGTGSNQPQHF,TGCGCCAGCAGCCCTATGTGGCCCCCTCTCGGGACAGGGAGCAATCAGCCCCAGCATTTT
many,TRBD1,TRBV5-1,TRBJ1-1,CASSFGPRQGSTEAFF,TGCGCCAGCAGCTTCGGTCCGCGACAGGGGAGCACTGAAGCTTTCTTT
many,NA,TRBV2,TRBJ1-5,CASNQNNQPQHF,TGTGCCAGCAACCAGAACAATCAGCCCCAGCATTTT
few,NA,TRBV6-8,TRBJ1-5,CASSYHRWVSNQPQHF,TGTGCCAGCAGTTACCACCGTTGGGTTAGCAATCAGCCCCAGCATTTT
NA,TRBD2,TRBV5-1,TRBJ2-2,CASSRGDSGGTGELFF,TGCGCCAGCAGCCGTGGGGACTCGGGGGGAACCGGGGAGCTGTTTTTT
NA,NA,TRBV20-1,TRBJ2-5,CSATGGGRRMETQYF,TGCAGTGCTACCGGCGGAGGGAGGCGGATGGAGACCCAGTACTTC
NA,TRBD1,TRBV5-1,TRBJ2-2,CASSPGTGSLLWAGELFF,TGCGCCAGCAGCCCGGGGACAGGCTCCCTCCTCTGGGCCGGGGAGCTGTTTTTT
few,NA,TRBV27,TRBJ2-1,CASTPSASSYNEQFF,TGTGCCAGCACTCCTAGCGCAAGCTCCTACAATGAGCAGTTCTTC
NA,TRBD2,TRBV10-3,TRBJ2-3,CAISEGTSLDTQYF,TGTGCCATCAGTGAAGGGACTAGTCTCGATACGCAGTATTTT
many,TRBD2,TRBV12-3/TRBV12-4,TRBJ2-7,CASSISGGRYEQYF,TGTGCCAGCAGTATAAGCGGGGGTCGTTACGAGCAGTACTTC
many,TRBD1,TRBV11-1,TRBJ2-7,CASSLAGTGFYEQYF,TGTGCCAGCAGCTTGGCCGGGACAGGGTTCTACGAGCAGTACTTC
many,TRBD1,TRBV11-2,TRBJ1-1,CASSLRGRGNGNTEAFF,TGTGCCAGCAGCTTGCGCGGCAGGGGGAATGGAAACACTGAAGCTTTCTTT
NA,NA,TRBV13,TRBJ2-5,CASSQEGTASSYQETQYF,TGTGCCAGCAGCCAAGAGGGAACAGCTAGCAGTTACCAAGAGACCCAGTACTTC
NA,NA,TRBV10-3,TRBJ2-3,CAISELASGTDTQYF,TGTGCCATCAGTGAGCTGGCTAGCGGCACAGATACGCAGTATTTT
few,NA,TRBV9,TRBJ2-3,CASSPPGARVTDTQYF,TGTGCCAGCAGTCCCCCCGGAGCGCGAGTCACAGATACGCAGTATTTT
many,TRBD1,TRBV7-9,TRBJ2-7,CASSPPGQVVNEQYF,TGTGCCAGCAGCCCCCCGGGACAGGTCGTGAACGAGCAGTACTTC
NA,TRBD2,TRBV5-1,TRBJ2-5,CASSSGLAGGSFQETQYF,TGCGCCAGCAGCTCGGGACTAGCGGGAGGTTCCTTCCAAGAGACCCAGTACTTC
many,NA,TRBV6-1,TRBJ1-5,CASTLSFWGPGQPQHF,TGTGCCAGCACCCTATCCTTTTGGGGGCCGGGTCAGCCCCAGCATTTT
NA,NA,TRBV10-1,TRBJ2-5,CASRHGQREKVTQYF,TGCGCCAGCAGACATGGACAGAGGGAAAAGGTGACCCAGTACTTC
few,NA,TRBV5-1,TRBJ2-3,CASSSDPGQESTQYF,TGCGCCAGCAGCTCGGATCCGGGACAAGAAAGCACGCAGTATTTT
NA,NA,TRBV4-1,TRBJ2-5,CASSRGFQETQYF,TGCGCCAGCAGCCGAGGGTTCCAAGAGACCCAGTACTTC
NA,NA,TRBV30,TRBJ2-2,CAWIDRTLAHTGELFF,TGTGCCTGGATCGACAGGACCCTAGCCCACACCGGGGAGCTGTTTTTT
few,NA,TRBV5-1,TRBJ1-2,CASSLEGSSWGYTF,TGCGCCAGCAGTCTGGAGGGCAGCTCTTGGGGCTACACCTTC
many,NA,TRBV6-1,TRBJ1-1,CASKGQGSGTEAFF,TGTGCCAGCAAGGGACAAGGCTCCGGCACTGAAGCTTTCTTT